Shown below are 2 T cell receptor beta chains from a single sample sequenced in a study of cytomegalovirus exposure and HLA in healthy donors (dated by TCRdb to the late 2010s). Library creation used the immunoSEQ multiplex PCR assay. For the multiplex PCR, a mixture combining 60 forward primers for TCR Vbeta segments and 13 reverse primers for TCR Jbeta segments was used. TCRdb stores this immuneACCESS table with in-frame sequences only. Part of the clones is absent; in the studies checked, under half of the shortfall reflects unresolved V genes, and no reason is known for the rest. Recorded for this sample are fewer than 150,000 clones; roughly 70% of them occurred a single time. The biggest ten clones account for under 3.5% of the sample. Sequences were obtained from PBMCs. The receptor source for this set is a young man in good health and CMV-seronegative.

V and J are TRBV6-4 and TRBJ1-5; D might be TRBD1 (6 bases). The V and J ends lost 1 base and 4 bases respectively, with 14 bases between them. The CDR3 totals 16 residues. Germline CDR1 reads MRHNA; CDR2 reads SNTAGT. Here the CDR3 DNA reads TGTGCCAGCAGTGACTTTCGCCGACAGGCGAATCAGCCCCAGCATTTT. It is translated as CASSDFRRQANQPQHF.

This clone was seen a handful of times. The CDR3 protein is CASSPSGGYTDTQYF. In nucleotides, the CDR3 is TGTGCCAGCAGCCCCAGTGGGGGGTACACAGATACGCAGTATTTT. The chain combines TRBV9 with TRBJ2-3, with D possibly TRBD2 on 6 matching bases. V shed 4 bases and J shed 2 bases, with 14 bases lying between them. CDR1 is SGDLS and CDR2 is YYNGEE in the germline V gene. CDR3 length: 15 amino acids.